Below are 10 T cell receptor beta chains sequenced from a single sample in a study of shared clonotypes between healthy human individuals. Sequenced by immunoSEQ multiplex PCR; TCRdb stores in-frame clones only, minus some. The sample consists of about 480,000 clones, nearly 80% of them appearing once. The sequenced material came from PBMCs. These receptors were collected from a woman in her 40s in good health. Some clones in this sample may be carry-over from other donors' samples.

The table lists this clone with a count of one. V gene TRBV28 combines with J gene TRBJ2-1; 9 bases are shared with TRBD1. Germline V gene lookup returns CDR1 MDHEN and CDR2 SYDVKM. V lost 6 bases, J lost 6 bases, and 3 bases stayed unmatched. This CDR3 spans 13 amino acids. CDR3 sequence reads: CASRRTGANEQFF. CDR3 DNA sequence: TGTGCCAGCAGACGGACAGGGGCCAATGAGCAGTTCTTC.

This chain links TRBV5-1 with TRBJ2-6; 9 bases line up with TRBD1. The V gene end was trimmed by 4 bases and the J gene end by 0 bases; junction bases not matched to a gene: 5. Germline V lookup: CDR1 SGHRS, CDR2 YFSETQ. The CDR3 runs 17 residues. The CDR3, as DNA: TGCGCCAGCAGCGCTGACAGGGGGAGCTCTGGGGCCAACGTCCTGACTTTC. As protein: CASSADRGSSGANVLTF.

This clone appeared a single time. The CDR3 reads CASSFRASGSSRGTDTQYF. CDR3 nucleotides: TGTGCCAGCAGCTTTAGGGCTAGCGGGAGTTCAAGGGGGACAGATACGCAGTATTTT. The genes are TRBV7-2 and TRBJ2-3; 10 bases fit TRBD2. Germline CDR1 reads SGHTA; CDR2 reads FQGNSA. J gave up 3 bases and V 3 bases, and 15 bases lay outside the gene matches. The CDR3 has 19 amino acids.

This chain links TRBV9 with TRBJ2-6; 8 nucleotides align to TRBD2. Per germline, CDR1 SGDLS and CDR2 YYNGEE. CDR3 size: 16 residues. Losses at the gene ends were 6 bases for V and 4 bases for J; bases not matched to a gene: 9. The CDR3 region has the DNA TGTGCCAGCACCCTACGGGGGGGCTCGGGGGCCAACGTCCTGACTTTC. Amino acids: CASTLRGGSGANVLTF.

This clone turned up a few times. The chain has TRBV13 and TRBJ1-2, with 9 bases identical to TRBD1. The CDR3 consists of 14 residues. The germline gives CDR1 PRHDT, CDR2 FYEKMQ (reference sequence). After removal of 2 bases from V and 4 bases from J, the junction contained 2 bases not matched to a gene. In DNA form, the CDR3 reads TGTGCCAGCAGCTTAAAGGACAGGGGCTATGGCTACACCTTC. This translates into CASSLKDRGYGYTF.

The chain's CDR3 is CASSARGGPVGNTIYF. For the CDR3, the DNA is TGTGCCAGCAGTGCCCGTGGGGGGCCAGTTGGAAACACCATATATTTT. This rearrangement joins TRBV6-1 to TRBJ1-3; possibly TRBD1 for D (6 bases). The V end lost 4 bases, the J end lost 3 bases, and 16 bases lay between the germline ends. Per germline, CDR1 MNHNS and CDR2 SASEGT. This CDR3 is built from 16 residues.

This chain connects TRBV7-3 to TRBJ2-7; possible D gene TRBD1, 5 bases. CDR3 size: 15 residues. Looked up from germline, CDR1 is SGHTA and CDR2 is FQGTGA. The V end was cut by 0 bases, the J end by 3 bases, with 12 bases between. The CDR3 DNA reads TGTGCCAGCAGCTTAACATCGGCAGGGCACTACGAGCAGTACTTC. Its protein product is CASSLTSAGHYEQYF.

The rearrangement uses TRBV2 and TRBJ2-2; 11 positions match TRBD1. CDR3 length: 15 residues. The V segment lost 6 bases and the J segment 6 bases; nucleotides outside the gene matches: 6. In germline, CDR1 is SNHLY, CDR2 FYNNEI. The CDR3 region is CASRRTGGRSGELFF. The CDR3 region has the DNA TGTGCCAGCAGGCGGACAGGGGGCCGCTCCGGGGAGCTGTTTTTT.

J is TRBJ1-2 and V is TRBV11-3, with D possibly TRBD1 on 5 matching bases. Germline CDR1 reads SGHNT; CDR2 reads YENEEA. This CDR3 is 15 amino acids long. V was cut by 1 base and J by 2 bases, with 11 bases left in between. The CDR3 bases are TGTGCCAGCAGCTTAGTCGGGGCGCAGAACTATGGCTACACCTTC. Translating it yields CASSLVGAQNYGYTF. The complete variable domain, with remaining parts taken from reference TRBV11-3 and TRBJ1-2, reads EAGVVQSPRYKIIEKKQPVAFWCNPISGHNTLYWYLQNLGQGPELLIRYENEEAVDDSQLPKDRFSAERLKGVDSTLKIQPAELGDSAVYLCASSLVGAQNYGYTFGSGTRLTVV.

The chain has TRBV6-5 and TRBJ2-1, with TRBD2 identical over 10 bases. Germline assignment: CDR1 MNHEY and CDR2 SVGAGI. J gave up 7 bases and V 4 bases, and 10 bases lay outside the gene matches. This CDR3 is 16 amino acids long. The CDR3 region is CASSSSSGRARNEQFF. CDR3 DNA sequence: TGTGCCAGCAGTTCCTCAAGCGGGAGGGCAAGGAATGAGCAGTTCTTC.